What follows is one T cell receptor beta chain and its context. The sample comes from a study of blood T cell repertoires in COVID-19. Study in general: Acute and convalescent COVID-19 specimens originated in the United States, Italy and Spain. From T cells, B-cell-depleted T cells, or PBMCs came the material, which was cDNA or gDNA.

Trimming cost V 3 bases and J 1 base, with 24 bases left between them. Per the germline V gene, CDR1 is SGDLS and CDR2 is YYNGEE. CDR3 size: 19 residues. Authors' processing steps: Estimation of nucleated cell counts was performed using reference gene primer amplification. Assay used: immunoSEQ multiplex PCR; TCRdb lists only in-frame clones, some missing. The V and J calls and the clone size are those of that table, but D and trimming were determined from the DNA. The sample lists roughly 250,000 clones, around 85% occurring once. Seattle enrolled patients during active infection and tracked them longitudinally.

The sequenced sample was peripheral blood. This TCR came from a human donor with COVID-19, enrolled during active disease. The donor label of this sample is uncertain. J is TRBJ2-3 and V is TRBV9; a weak D match, TRBD1 (6 bases). The CDR3 loop is CASSDVGAGVTNGTDTQYF. CDR3 in DNA: TGTGCCAGCAGCGATGTGGGGGCAGGAGTTACTAATGGCACAGATACGCAGTATTTT.